The text below deals with one TCR beta chain. Antigen: not known. The CDR3 sequence is 15 residues long. Germline-derived CDR1 and CDR2 are MNHEY and SMNVEV (reference sequence). With 6 bases clipped from V and 6 bases from J, the junction kept 12 bases outside the gene matches. The PCR employed 60 Vbeta primers together with 13 Jbeta primers. Generated by immunoSEQ multiplex PCR, the TCRdb table keeps only in-frame clones and is missing some. The sample consists of 120,000 to 150,000 clones, almost 85% of them appearing once. The data are from a study of cytomegalovirus exposure and HLA in healthy donors. Broader study findings: A highly shared variant cluster was judged a likely technical artifact.

The sequencing sample was made of PBMCs. The chain links TRBV27 to TRBJ2-5, with TRBD2 matching over 8 bases. The source of this sequence is a man younger than 40 in good health and CMV-seropositive. CDR3 residues: CASRNTSAGVKTQYF. CDR3 sequence (DNA): TGTGCCAGCAGAAATACCTCAGCGGGAGTAAAGACCCAGTACTTC.